The 6 T cell receptor beta chains below come from one sample, sequenced in a study of T cell responses to AZD1222 COVID-19 vaccine. Sequencing used immunoSEQ multiplex PCR; TCRdb keeps in-frame clones, though not all of them. The sample yields 150,000 to 200,000 clones, around 90% seen once. This sample comprised peripheral blood, obtained 28 days after the second AZD1222 dose. The receptors stem from an adult who received the AZD1222 COVID-19 vaccine.

In DNA form, the CDR3 reads TGCAGCGTTGGGGGGTTGGAGGTAGCTTTCTTT. It encodes CSVGGLEVAFF. V and J are TRBV29-1 and TRBJ1-1, with D possibly matching TRBD1 (5 bases). This CDR3 has 11 amino acids. Deletions cut 4 bases from V and 10 bases from J, with 13 bases between. Germline V gives CDR1 SQVTM, CDR2 ANQGSEA.

The sample holds a few counts of this clone. The same CDR3 is also encoded by other DNA sequences in this sample. V and J are TRBV3-1 (or the pseudogene TRBV3-2) and TRBJ2-3; D is unclear. In germline, CDR1 is LGHDT, CDR2 YNNKEL (reference sequence). The ends were cut back, 1 base at V and 6 bases at J, with 2 bases in the middle. The CDR3 extends over 11 amino acids. The CDR3 DNA is TGTGCCAGCAGCCAAGTTGATACGCAGTATTTT. Translation gives CASSQVDTQYF.

In this sample, this clone turned up once. The chain couples TRBV2 to TRBJ2-1; D is perhaps TRBD2 (6 bases). Germline values: CDR1 SNHLY, CDR2 FYNNEI. This CDR3 comprises 15 residues. The germline V and J ends were trimmed by 7 bases and 4 bases, with 17 bases remaining between them. The CDR3 DNA follows: TGTGCCAGCACCCGAACCGCGGGACGGTACAATGAGCAGTTCTTC. This sequence encodes CASTRTAGRYNEQFF.

V and J are TRBV19 and TRBJ1-2; D is possibly TRBD1 (6 bases). The germline V and J ends were trimmed by 9 bases and 4 bases, with 21 bases remaining between them. This CDR3 contains 15 residues. Per the germline V gene, CDR1 is LNHDA and CDR2 is SQIVND (reference sequence). CDR3: CASSLGSRDIYGYTF. Written as DNA, the CDR3 is TGTGCCAGCTCTCTGGGTTCACGGGACATCTATGGCTACACCTTC.

CDR3 sequence reads: CASSLGGAWTEAFF. CDR3 nucleotide sequence: TGTGCCAGCAGCTTAGGAGGGGCATGGACTGAAGCTTTCTTT. The chain combines TRBV11-1 with TRBJ1-1; tentatively, D is TRBD1 (5 bases). CDR3 size: 14 residues. The V and J ends lost 1 base and 5 bases respectively, with 11 bases between them. Germline V gives CDR1 SGHAT, CDR2 FQDESV (reference sequence).

The chain carries TRBV29-1 and TRBJ1-5; tentatively, D is TRBD1 (6 bases). Germline CDR1 is SQVTM and CDR2 is ANQGSEA. Trimming stripped 7 bases from V and 2 bases from J, with 15 bases between. This CDR3 is built from 14 residues. The DNA for the CDR3 is TGCAGCGGACAGGCGTCTAGCCGCAATCAGCCCCAGCATTTT. Encoded protein: CSGQASSRNQPQHF.